The clone carrying this T cell receptor (beta chain) was recorded once. The source of the sample is a study of blood T cell repertoires in COVID-19. In the study overall: PBMCs, B-cell-depleted T cells, or T cells provided the cDNA or gDNA that made up the material.

Patients in Seattle were enrolled during active infection, then followed longitudinally. Method: immunoSEQ multiplex PCR; TCRdb's copy keeps in-frame clones and lacks some. This table holds some 200,000 clones, about 93% found once. The source material was peripheral blood. The clonotype was recovered from a man aged 25 to 45 with COVID-19, enrolled during active disease.

The CDR3 region is CASSQDRRWGNQPQHF. CDR3 DNA sequence: TGCGCCAGCAGCCAAGATCGGAGGTGGGGAAATCAGCCCCAGCATTTT. This chain joins TRBV4-1 and TRBJ1-5; D is unclear. V was shortened by 0 bases and J by 4 bases, with 13 bases between the two germline ends. Germline V gene lookup returns CDR1 MGHRA and CDR2 YSYEKL. This CDR3 spans 16 amino acids.